The 32 T cell receptor beta chains below come from one sample, sequenced in a study of technical replicates of blood from four donors. Sequencing used immunoSEQ multiplex PCR; TCRdb keeps in-frame clones, though not all of them. The table has some 74,000 clones, more than 90% seen once. The sample comprised T cells isolated from PBMCs. Every receptor here comes from a human donor in good health.

J is TRBJ2-7 and V is TRBV30, with TRBD1 matching over 10 bases. The CDR3 length is 13 residues. Germline CDR1 and CDR2: GTSNPN and SVGIG (reference sequence). V was clipped by 2 bases and J by 5 bases; unmatched bases: 3. The CDR3 DNA is TGTGCCTGGAGTTCCGGGACAGGGGACGAGCAGTACTTC. It specifies CAWSSGTGDEQYF.

V usage is TRBV28 and J usage is TRBJ1-1, with 7 bases lining up with TRBD1. Trimming cost V 6 bases and J 5 bases; bases outside gene matches: 9. Germline V gene lookup returns CDR1 MDHEN and CDR2 SYDVKM. The CDR3 has 14 residues. This CDR3 reads CASRNRGSRTEAFF. Written as DNA, the CDR3 is TGTGCCAGCAGAAACAGGGGTTCGAGGACTGAAGCTTTCTTT.

The rearrangement links TRBV6-6 to TRBJ2-7; 10 bases match TRBD1. Germline lookup yields CDR1 MNHNY and CDR2 SVGAGI (reference sequence). With V trimmed by 8 bases and J by 1 base, 8 bases remained unmatched. The CDR3 runs 15 residues. CDR3 residues: CASLRTGGASYEQYF. CDR3 coding DNA: TGTGCCAGCCTTCGGACAGGGGGGGCTTCCTACGAGCAGTACTTC.

V gene TRBV5-1 combines with J gene TRBJ1-3; no clear D gene. The CDR3 sequence is 13 residues long. V lost 0 bases, J lost 3 bases, and 4 bases lay in between. CDR1 is SGHRS, CDR2 YFSETQ, per germline. CDR3 nucleotides: TGCGCCAGCAGCTTGGCTAATGGAAACACCATATATTTT. It translates to CASSLANGNTIYF.

This sequence joins TRBV27 and TRBJ2-1; the match to TRBD2 covers 9 bases. The germline gives CDR1 MNHEY, CDR2 SMNVEV (reference sequence). The CDR3 extends over 15 amino acids. V lost 7 bases, J lost 4 bases, and 8 bases stayed unmatched. The CDR3 spells CASTPLSGSYNEQFF. The CDR3 coding sequence is TGTGCCAGCACCCCTCTTAGCGGGAGTTACAATGAGCAGTTCTTC.

V usage is TRBV9 and J usage is TRBJ2-7; tentatively, D is TRBD2 (6 bases). CDR1 is SGDLS and CDR2 is YYNGEE in the germline V gene. This CDR3 region has 16 residues. Trimming cost V 3 bases and J 4 bases, with 20 bases left between them. The CDR3 loop reads CASSANTGDALYEQYF. The CDR3 DNA is TGTGCCAGCAGCGCCAACACGGGGGACGCCTTATACGAGCAGTACTTC.

This chain uses TRBV6-5 with TRBJ2-1, with 9 bases identical to TRBD2. This CDR3 has 15 amino acids. V shed 6 bases and J 8 bases; nucleotides not matched to a gene: 11. Germline V CDR1 and CDR2: MNHEY, SVGAGI. CDR3 amino acids: CASSRFSGRIDEQFF. CDR3 in DNA: TGTGCCAGCAGCCGGTTTAGCGGGAGAATCGATGAGCAGTTCTTC.

This chain joins TRBV27 and TRBJ1-1; no clear D gene. Between the trimmed V and J ends, which lost 8 bases and 2 bases, there was a span of 9 bases. The length of the CDR3 is 12 residues. The germline V gene encodes CDR1 MNHEY and CDR2 SMNVEV (reference sequence). Here the CDR3 DNA reads TGTGCCAGCTCAGATACCAACACTGAAGCTTTCTTT. This translates into CASSDTNTEAFF.

The chain is built from TRBV29-1 and TRBJ2-3; D is uncertain. With 4 bases removed from V and 12 bases from J, the gap between germline ends came to 11 bases. The length of the CDR3 is 10 residues. Germline CDR1 and CDR2: SQVTM and ANQGSEA. The CDR3 coding sequence is TGCAGCGTTGCCATCCTAGGCCAGTATTTT. This gives the protein CSVAILGQYF.

There are a few counts of this clone. The V call is TRBV30, the J call TRBJ1-5; D is unclear. This CDR3 is 13 amino acids long. Germline V gives CDR1 GTSNPN, CDR2 SVGIG (reference sequence). Trimming removed 5 bases at V and 4 bases at J, with 12 bases between. This chain's CDR3 is CAWAGVTNQPQHF. The CDR3 DNA follows: TGTGCCTGGGCCGGAGTCACAAATCAGCCCCAGCATTTT. Using reference TRBV30 and TRBJ1-5 for the parts outside the CDR3, the full variable domain is SQTIHQWPATLVQPVGSPLSLECTVEGTSNPNLYWYRQAAGRGLQLLFYSVGIGQISSEVPQNLSASRPQDRQFILSSKKLLLSDSGFYLCAWAGVTNQPQHFGDGTRLSIL.

V and J are TRBV27 and TRBJ1-2; tentatively, D is TRBD1 (5 bases). The germline gives CDR1 MNHEY, CDR2 SMNVEV (reference sequence). This CDR3 contains 13 residues. Trimming shortened V by 4 bases and J by 8 bases, and 14 bases separated the two germline ends. The DNA of the CDR3 is TGTGCCAGCAGTTCCGTGGGGGGGGGAGGCTACACCTTC. Translating gives CASSSVGGGGYTF.

The count of this clone is one. The genes are TRBV27 and TRBJ2-5; the D is unclear. Trimming removed 4 bases at V and 5 bases at J, with 14 bases between. Per germline, CDR1 MNHEY and CDR2 SMNVEV (reference sequence). The CDR3 loop spans 14 amino acids. Here the CDR3 reads CASSSRMPGETQYF. The CDR3 nucleotides read TGTGCCAGCAGTTCTCGAATGCCGGGTGAGACCCAGTACTTC.

The chain recombines TRBV27 with TRBJ1-2, with a weak D call TRBD1 (6 bases). Germline loops: CDR1 MNHEY, CDR2 SMNVEV (reference sequence). V shed 6 bases and J shed 2 bases, with 10 bases lying between them. The CDR3 consists of 13 residues. The CDR3 region is CASRSTGNYGYTF. The CDR3 DNA reads as TGTGCCAGCAGGAGTACAGGGAACTATGGCTACACCTTC.

The chain recombines TRBV19 with TRBJ1-4; TRBD1 might be the D (5 bases). Deletions cut 5 bases from V and 5 bases from J, with 15 bases between. This CDR3 is built from 15 residues. The germline V gene has CDR1 LNHDA and CDR2 SQIVND (reference sequence). The CDR3 spells CASSSREGPNEKLFF. Written as DNA, the CDR3 is TGTGCCAGTAGTTCCAGGGAAGGACCCAATGAAAAACTGTTTTTT. The full variable domain, in which reference TRBV19 and TRBJ1-4 provide the parts outside the CDR3, is DGGITQSPKYLFRKEGQNVTLSCEQNLNHDAMYWYRQDPGQGLRLIYYSQIVNDFQKGDIAEGYSVSREKKESFPLTVTSAQKNPTAFYLCASSSREGPNEKLFFGSGTQLSVL.

The chain has TRBV13 and TRBJ2-3; 8 bases line up with TRBD1. There are 15 residues in the CDR3. The junction had 12 bases not matched to a gene; V was cut back by 6 bases and J by 7 bases. Germline V lookup: CDR1 PRHDT, CDR2 FYEKMQ (reference sequence). The CDR3 bases are TGTGCCAGCAGGTCAGGGGGCGATTCTCGAAATACGCAGTATTTT. It yields the protein CASRSGGDSRNTQYF.

The CDR3 nucleotides are TGTGCCAGCAGCTTTCAGGGCCAGGCTTACACAGATACGCAGTATTTT. It is translated as CASSFQGQAYTDTQYF. This chain connects TRBV13 to TRBJ2-3; a weak D match, TRBD1 (5 bases). Trimming took 3 bases from V and 2 from J, leaving 15 bases between them. Germline CDR1 is PRHDT and CDR2 is FYEKMQ (reference sequence). The CDR3 spans 16 residues.

This clone was picked up one time. The chain links TRBV9 to TRBJ2-3, with D uncertain. The ends were cut back, 2 bases at V and 7 bases at J, with 11 bases in the middle. Germline V lookup: CDR1 SGDLS, CDR2 YYNGEE. The CDR3 is made up of 13 amino acids. The chain's CDR3 is CASSVSNRNTQYF. CDR3 coding DNA: TGTGCCAGCAGCGTGTCTAATAGAAATACGCAGTATTTT.

This clone appeared a single time. The V gene is TRBV11-2, the J gene TRBJ2-7, with 9 bases fitting TRBD2. The CDR3 is 13 amino acids. Looked up from germline, CDR1 is SGHAT and CDR2 is FQNNGV. Trimming removed 5 bases from V and 3 bases from J; junction bases left unmatched: 2. The CDR3: CASSLSGSYEQYF. CDR3 in DNA: TGTGCCAGCAGCCTTAGCGGGAGCTACGAGCAGTACTTC.

The DNA for the CDR3 is TGCGCCAGCAGTGAGAAGGACAGGGGCAATGAGCAGTTCTTC. Protein sequence: CASSEKDRGNEQFF. This chain uses TRBV10-1 with TRBJ2-1; 9 bases line up with TRBD1. The CDR3 totals 14 residues. Germline CDR1 reads WNHNN; CDR2 reads SYGVQD (reference sequence). Germline trimming cut 2 bases from V and 6 bases from J; bases unmatched to any gene: 2.

The sample holds one count of this clone. V usage is TRBV18 and J usage is TRBJ2-1; TRBD1 is a possible D gene (6 bases). Germline loops: CDR1 KGHSH, CDR2 LQKENI. Deletions cut 5 bases from V and 4 bases from J, with 12 bases between. The CDR3 length is 14 residues. For the CDR3, the DNA is TGTGCCAGCTCATTTACCGGGACATACAATGAGCAGTTCTTC. Protein product: CASSFTGTYNEQFF.

The CDR3 region has the DNA TGTGCCAGCAGCTCCGGGACAGGGGATGTCGGGGAGCTGTTTTTT. It yields the protein CASSSGTGDVGELFF. The rearrangement links TRBV28 to TRBJ2-2; 10 bases are shared with TRBD1. V lost 6 bases to trimming and J lost 7 bases; unmatched junction nucleotides: 8. This CDR3 has 15 amino acids. From germline, CDR1 is MDHEN and CDR2 SYDVKM.

This chain's CDR3 is CASSAQGTISGANVLTF. The CDR3 DNA sequence: TGTGCCAGCAGCGCGCAGGGTACGATATCTGGGGCCAACGTCCTGACTTTC. J is TRBJ2-6 and V is TRBV9; a weak D match, TRBD1 (5 bases). Germline V gene data show CDR1 as SGDLS and CDR2 as YYNGEE. This CDR3 region has 17 residues. The V and J ends lost 3 bases and 1 base respectively, with 14 bases between them. Based on the CDR3 plus reference TRBV9 and TRBJ2-6, the full variable domain is DSGVTQTPKHLITATGQRVTLRCSPRSGDLSVYWYQQSLDQGLQFLIQYYNGEERAKGNILERFSAQQFPDLHSELNLSSLELGDSALYFCASSAQGTISGANVLTFGAGSRLTVL.

V gene TRBV19 combines with J gene TRBJ2-3; D is undetermined. Germline V gene lookup returns CDR1 LNHDA and CDR2 SQIVND (reference sequence). Trimming stripped 2 bases from V and 0 bases from J, with 18 bases between. The CDR3 totals 18 residues. For the CDR3, the DNA is TGTGCCAGTAGTATACCCTCCTCCAGAACCCTTAGCACAGATACGCAGTATTTT. The encoded protein is CASSIPSSRTLSTDTQYF. Full variable domain (rest looked up from reference TRBV19 and TRBJ2-3): DGGITQSPKYLFRKEGQNVTLSCEQNLNHDAMYWYRQDPGQGLRLIYYSQIVNDFQKGDIAEGYSVSREKKESFPLTVTSAQKNPTAFYLCASSIPSSRTLSTDTQYFGPGTRLTVL.

This clone appeared a few times. The chain carries TRBV13 and TRBJ1-2; D is perhaps TRBD1 (6 bases). CDR1 and CDR2 (germline): PRHDT, FYEKMQ (reference sequence). V lost 5 bases and J lost 2, with 12 bases in between. CDR3 size: 14 residues. The CDR3 loop reads CASSQGHFNYGYTF. The CDR3 DNA sequence: TGTGCCAGCAGCCAGGGACACTTCAACTATGGCTACACCTTC.

This chain uses TRBV7-2 with TRBJ2-7; tentatively, D is TRBD1 (5 bases). V was cut by 4 bases and J by 5 bases, with 15 bases left in between. The CDR3 length is 14 residues. CDR1 SGHTA and CDR2 FQGNSA come from the germline V gene. CDR3 coding DNA: TGTGCCAGCAGCTACGCCAGGGTTGTGGACGAGCAGTACTTC. It specifies CASSYARVVDEQYF.

The genes are TRBV27 and TRBJ2-3; 7 bases map to TRBD1. J was trimmed by 4 bases and V by 4 bases; bases with no gene match: 8. The germline CDR1 and CDR2 sequences are MNHEY and SMNVEV (reference sequence). CDR3 size: 15 residues. The CDR3, as DNA: TGTGCCAGCAGTTCGACAGGGTCCGGGCCAGATACGCAGTATTTT. This encodes CASSSTGSGPDTQYF.

The chain links TRBV19 to TRBJ2-7; 9 bases match TRBD1. Germline V gives CDR1 LNHDA, CDR2 SQIVND (reference sequence). V lost 5 bases, J lost 3 bases, and 5 bases stayed unmatched. The CDR3 runs 14 residues. The CDR3 protein is CASSLDRGNYEQYF. CDR3 DNA: TGTGCCAGTAGTCTTGACAGGGGGAACTACGAGCAGTACTTC.

This sequence joins TRBV30 and TRBJ1-4, with 12 bases that match TRBD1. The CDR3 is 15 residues long. Per germline, CDR1 GTSNPN and CDR2 SVGIG (reference sequence). The V and J ends lost 7 bases and 8 bases, in that order; junction bases with no gene match: 11. The CDR3 region has the DNA TGTGCCTCAACTGGGGGACAGGGGGCGAGGGAAAAACTGTTTTTT. Translated: CASTGGQGAREKLFF. The full variable domain, rest sourced from reference TRBV30 and TRBJ1-4, is SQTIHQWPATLVQPVGSPLSLECTVEGTSNPNLYWYRQAAGRGLQLLFYSVGIGQISSEVPQNLSASRPQDRQFILSSKKLLLSDSGFYLCASTGGQGAREKLFFGSGTQLSVL.

This chain joins TRBV6-5 and TRBJ2-1, with 7 bases that match TRBD2. Germline V gene data show CDR1 as MNHEY and CDR2 as SVGAGI. V shed 4 bases and J 5 bases; nucleotides not matched to a gene: 2. CDR3 length equals 13 residues. In nucleotides, the CDR3 is TGTGCCAGCAGTTGGCTAGCGGACAATGAGCAGTTCTTC. It specifies CASSWLADNEQFF.

The chain uses TRBV5-4 and TRBJ2-1, with 13 bases identical to TRBD2. The CDR3 extends over 16 amino acids. Germline values: CDR1 SGHNT, CDR2 YYREEE (reference sequence). The V gene end was trimmed by 0 bases and the J gene end by 8 bases; junction bases not matched to a gene: 5. The CDR3 reads CASSLGLAGGEDEQFF. The CDR3 region has the DNA TGTGCCAGCAGCTTGGGACTAGCGGGAGGTGAGGATGAGCAGTTCTTC. The full variable domain, with the rest looked up from reference TRBV5-4 and TRBJ2-1, is ETGVTQSPTHLIKTRGQQVTLRCSSQSGHNTVSWYQQALGQGPQFIFQYYREEENGRGNFPPRFSGLQFPNYSSELNVNALELDDSALYLCASSLGLAGGEDEQFFGPGTRLTVL.

The chain uses TRBV9 and TRBJ2-3, with 9 positions matching TRBD1. The V gene end was trimmed by 3 bases and the J gene end by 3 bases; junction bases not matched to a gene: 8. There are 16 residues in the CDR3. CDR1 is SGDLS, CDR2 YYNGEE, per germline. CDR3 DNA sequence: TGTGCCAGCAGCGACCCGGGACAGGGAGGAACAGATACGCAGTATTTT. Protein product: CASSDPGQGGTDTQYF.

The chain couples TRBV5-1 to TRBJ2-7; tentative D call: TRBD1 (5 bases). Looked up from germline, CDR1 is SGHRS and CDR2 is YFSETQ. V was shortened by 5 bases and J by 2 bases, with 11 bases between the two germline ends. The CDR3 consists of 13 residues. The DNA for the CDR3 is TGCGCCAGCAGGACAGACGGGCCCTACGAGCAGTACTTC. Translating gives CASRTDGPYEQYF.